This entry describes one TCR beta chain. The data are from a study of blood T cell repertoires in COVID-19. As for the study in general: Sites in the United States, Italy and Spain provided acute and convalescent COVID-19 samples. T cells, B-cell-depleted T cells, or PBMCs supplied cDNA or gDNA.

Per the germline V gene, CDR1 is MNHEY and CDR2 is SMNVEV (reference sequence). The CDR3 spans 13 residues. The V end was cut by 6 bases, the J end by 4 bases, with 10 bases between. Clones were read by immunoSEQ multiplex PCR, and TCRdb kept only the in-frame ones, dropping some. The sample comprises about 250,000 clones, over 75% of which are singletons, and 2% to 3% rests with the top ten. Membership in each cohort depended on participant-reported clinical history. The material sequenced was PBMCs or T cells enriched from blood (not recorded which). This clonotype was sampled from a woman aged 18-35 years who had recovered from COVID-19. The chain employs TRBV27 and TRBJ1-3; D ambiguous. CDR3 nucleotides: TGTGCCAGCAGCCGGGGAAGGGGAAACACCATATATTTT. Protein: CASSRGRGNTIYF.